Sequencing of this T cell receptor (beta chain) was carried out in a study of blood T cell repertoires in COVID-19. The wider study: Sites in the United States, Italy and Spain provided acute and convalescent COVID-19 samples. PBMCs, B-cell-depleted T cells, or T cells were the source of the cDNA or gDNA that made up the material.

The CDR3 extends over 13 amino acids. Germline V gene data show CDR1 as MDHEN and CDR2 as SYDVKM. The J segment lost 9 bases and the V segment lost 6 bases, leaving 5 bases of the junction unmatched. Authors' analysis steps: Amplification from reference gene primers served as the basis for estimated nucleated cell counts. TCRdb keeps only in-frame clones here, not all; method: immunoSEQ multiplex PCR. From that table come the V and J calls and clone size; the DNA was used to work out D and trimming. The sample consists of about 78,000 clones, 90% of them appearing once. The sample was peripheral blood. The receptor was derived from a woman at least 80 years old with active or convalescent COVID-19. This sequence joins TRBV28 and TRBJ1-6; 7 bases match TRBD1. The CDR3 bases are TGTGCCAGCAGAGGACAGGATGTTTCACCCCTCCACTTT. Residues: CASRGQDVSPLHF.